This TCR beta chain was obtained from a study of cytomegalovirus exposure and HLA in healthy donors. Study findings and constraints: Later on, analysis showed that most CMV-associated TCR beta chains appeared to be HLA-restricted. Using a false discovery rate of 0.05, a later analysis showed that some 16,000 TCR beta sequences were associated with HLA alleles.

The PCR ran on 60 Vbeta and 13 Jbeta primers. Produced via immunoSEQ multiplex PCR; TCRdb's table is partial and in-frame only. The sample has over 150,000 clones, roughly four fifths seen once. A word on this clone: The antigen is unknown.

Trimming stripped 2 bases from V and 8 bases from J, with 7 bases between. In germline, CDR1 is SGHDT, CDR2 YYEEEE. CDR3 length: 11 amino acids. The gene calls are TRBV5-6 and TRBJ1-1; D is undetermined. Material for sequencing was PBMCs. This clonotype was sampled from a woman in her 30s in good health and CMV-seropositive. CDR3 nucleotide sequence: TGTGCCAGCAGCTTCGCGTTAGAAGCTTTCTTT. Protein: CASSFALEAFF. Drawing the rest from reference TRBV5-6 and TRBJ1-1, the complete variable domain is DAGVTQSPTHLIKTRGQQVTLRCSPKSGHDTVSWYQQALGQGPQFIFQYYEEEERQRGNFPDRFSGHQFPNYSSELNVNALLLGDSALYLCASSFALEAFFGQGTRLTVV.